The T cell receptor beta chain described here comes from a study of blood T cell repertoires in COVID-19. This clone came up once. Authors' data handling: The assay estimated nucleated cells by amplifying reference gene primers. TCRdb's table, derived via immunoSEQ multiplex PCR, lists solely in-frame clones and lacks some. That table gives V, J and clone size, and the DNA gave D and trimming. The table records more than 300,000 clones, 87% of them present only once. Germline V gene data show CDR1 as PRHDT and CDR2 as FYEKMQ (reference sequence). The CDR3 spans 15 residues. V was pared by 1 base and J by 4 bases, with 4 bases of the junction left unmatched. Individuals drawn from some 25 US areas were roughly 18 to 95 years old. The study counted Cohort 3 donors as recovered given two negative PCRs, clearance, or symptom resolution.

What was sequenced was PBMCs or T cells enriched from blood (not recorded which). The V call is TRBV13, the J call TRBJ2-3; TRBD2 aligns across 8 bases. The sequence derives from a woman between 25 and 40 years old who had recovered from COVID-19. CDR3 DNA sequence: TGTGCCAGCAGCTTAGCGGGGGGGCCCGCAGATACGCAGTATTTT. Its translation: CASSLAGGPADTQYF.